These 16 T cell receptor beta chains share one sample of origin, sequenced in a study. TCRdb re-derived calls from the RT-PCR reads in MiXCR, one entry per CDR3 protein. The profile shows about 680,000 distinct CDR3 sequences, 12% to 15% of them singletons. The sample consisted of memory CD4+ T cells from blood. These receptors all stem from a female donor in good health, serving as a healthy control.

This clonotype was found a few times. The chain is built from TRBV15 and TRBJ2-5, with TRBD1 matching over 7 bases. Germline trimming cut 5 bases from V and 2 bases from J; bases unmatched to any gene: 11. Per germline, CDR1 LNHNV and CDR2 YYDKDF (reference sequence). The length of the CDR3 is 16 residues. The CDR3 loop is CATSPTGERVQETQYF. The CDR3 coding sequence is TGTGCCACCAGCCCTACAGGGGAACGGGTGCAAGAGACCCAGTACTTC.

The V and J genes are TRBV27 and TRBJ2-7; D may be TRBD1 (5 bases). The V end was cut by 5 bases, the J end by 4 bases, with 15 bases between. Germline assignment: CDR1 MNHEY and CDR2 SMNVEV (reference sequence). There are 14 residues in the CDR3. The DNA for the CDR3 is TGTGCCAGCAGTAGAGACAGCCTCCTATACGAGCAGTACTTC. It yields the protein CASSRDSLLYEQYF.

The gene calls are TRBV20-1 and TRBJ2-3, with D hard to call. Trimming shortened V by 6 bases and J by 2 bases, and 6 bases separated the two germline ends. Germline assignment: CDR1 DFQATT and CDR2 SNEGSKA (reference sequence). CDR3 length: 11 residues. CDR3 region: CSAFLTDTQYF. CDR3 bases: TGCAGTGCCTTCCTCACAGATACGCAGTATTTT.

Details on this clonotype: Compared with germline, one end of the junction differs, possibly owing to a read error. The chain recombines TRBV29-1 with TRBJ2-1; D perhaps matches TRBD1 (5 bases). This CDR3 has 14 residues. Germline V gene sequence: CDR1 SQVTM, CDR2 ANQGSEA. The CDR3 region is CSVGSRGSYNEQLF. CDR3 nucleotides: TGCAGCGTTGGATCTAGGGGCTCCTACAATGAGCAGCTCTTC.

This clonotype was counted a few times. The chain recombines TRBV19 with TRBJ1-2; the match to TRBD1 covers 9 bases. With 7 bases clipped from V and 2 bases from J, the junction kept 14 bases outside the gene matches. This CDR3 comprises 17 residues. CDR1 and CDR2 from the germline V gene are LNHDA and SQIVND (reference sequence). The CDR3 loop reads CASTSQGGQGGNYGYTF. The CDR3 DNA is TGTGCCAGTACCTCCCAGGGGGGACAGGGAGGAAACTATGGCTACACCTTC.

This clonotype showed up just a few times. The chain couples TRBV7-2 to TRBJ2-3; TRBD2 matches 16 bases. The V gene end was trimmed by 0 bases and the J gene end by 8 bases; junction bases not matched to a gene: 5. The germline V gene encodes CDR1 SGHTA and CDR2 FQGNSA. The CDR3 sequence is 17 residues long. The CDR3 bases are TGTGCCAGCAGCTTAGCGCGGGGACTAGCGGGAGGGGCTACGCAGTATTTT. Amino acid sequence: CASSLARGLAGGATQYF.

The chain joins TRBV24-1 to TRBJ2-1; D ambiguous. This CDR3 spans 11 amino acids. Per the germline V gene, CDR1 is KGHDR and CDR2 is SFDVKD. V was cut by 5 bases and J by 10 bases, with 8 bases left in between. CDR3 sequence (DNA): TGTGCCACCAGTGCCTCGCGGGAGCAGTTCTTC. Its protein product is CATSASREQFF.

J is TRBJ1-2 and V is TRBV6-1, with 10 bases aligning to TRBD1. J lost 4 bases, V lost 7 bases, and 12 bases had no gene match. The CDR3 is made up of 16 amino acids. Germline V lookup: CDR1 MNHNS, CDR2 SASEGT. Written as DNA, the CDR3 is TGTGCCAGCACCCTAAATGGGGGACAGGGGATCTATGGCTACACCTTC. It codes for CASTLNGGQGIYGYTF.

This chain uses TRBV9 with TRBJ1-4, with D unclear. With 4 bases removed from V and 0 bases from J, the gap between germline ends came to 13 bases. Germline CDR1 and CDR2: SGDLS and YYNGEE. The CDR3 has 16 residues. The CDR3 loop is CASSKADGSTNEKLFF. For the CDR3, the DNA is TGTGCCAGCAGCAAAGCGGACGGGTCAACTAATGAAAAACTGTTTTTT.

The chain couples TRBV20-1 to TRBJ1-1; D uncertain. The ends were cut back, 5 bases at V and 0 bases at J, with 13 bases in the middle. The CDR3 is made up of 14 amino acids. Per the germline V gene, CDR1 is DFQATT and CDR2 is SNEGSKA (reference sequence). The CDR3 nucleotides read TGCAGTGCTCGCCCAGCAATCATGAACACTGAAGCTTTCTTT. Amino acid sequence: CSARPAIMNTEAFF.

The rearrangement uses TRBV4-3 and TRBJ1-6, with D possibly matching TRBD1 (5 bases). Germline CDR1 and CDR2: LGHNA and YSLEER. Trimming took off 0 bases at V and 8 bases at J, with 11 bases between the two ends. This CDR3 contains 15 residues. The CDR3 loop reads CASSQDLRVDSPLHF. The DNA for the CDR3 is TGCGCCAGCAGCCAAGACCTCAGGGTCGATTCACCCCTCCACTTT.

The V gene is TRBV2, the J gene TRBJ2-4, with D perhaps given as TRBD1 or TRBD2 (6 bases each). Germline V gene lookup returns CDR1 SNHLY and CDR2 FYNNEI. The CDR3 spans 15 residues. Between the trimmed V and J ends, which lost 10 bases and 4 bases, there was a span of 20 bases. The CDR3 spells CANRRGVSGKNIQYF. The DNA of the CDR3 is TGTGCCAACAGAAGGGGGGTCTCCGGGAAAAACATTCAGTACTTC. The variable domain in full, completed from reference TRBV2 and TRBJ2-4, reads EPEVTQTPSHQVTQMGQEVILRCVPISNHLYFYWYRQILGQKVEFLVSFYNNEISEKSEIFDDQFSVERPDGSNFTLKIRSTKLEDSAMYFCANRRGVSGKNIQYFGAGTRLSVL.

Many counts were recorded for this clonotype. The chain couples TRBV10-3 to TRBJ1-1, with D tentatively TRBD1 (5 bases). The germline gives CDR1 ENHRY, CDR2 SYGVKD. Trimming removed 0 bases at V and 1 base at J, with 9 bases between. The CDR3 totals 15 residues. In nucleotides, the CDR3 is TGTGCCATCAGTGAGTCGGGTGGGGGGAACACTGAAGCTTTCTTT. As protein: CAISESGGGNTEAFF.

This chain connects TRBV5-6 to TRBJ2-1, with 7 bases identical to TRBD2. Germline CDR1 and CDR2: SGHDT and YYEEEE. This CDR3 has 15 residues. V shed 0 bases and J 5 bases; nucleotides not matched to a gene: 5. As DNA, the CDR3 is TGTGCCAGCAGCTTGGGCCGCGGGACTAACAATGAGCAGTTCTTC. Translated: CASSLGRGTNNEQFF.

The chain combines TRBV20-1 with TRBJ1-6, with TRBD1 as a possible D gene (6 bases). The ends were cut back, 4 bases at V and 7 bases at J, with 20 bases in the middle. This CDR3 has 16 residues. Germline loops: CDR1 DFQATT, CDR2 SNEGSKA (reference sequence). For the CDR3, the DNA is TGCAGTGCTATCGGGGGGGGGGCATCGTGGAATTCACCCCTCCACTTT. It yields the protein CSAIGGGASWNSPLHF.

The chain joins TRBV5-4 to TRBJ1-6; D is perhaps TRBD1 (6 bases). This CDR3 has 15 residues. Trimming removed 0 bases at V and 9 bases at J, with 13 bases between. CDR1 and CDR2 (germline): SGHNT, YYREEE (reference sequence). CDR3 loop: CASSLVAGVGSPLHF. As DNA, the CDR3 is TGTGCCAGCAGCTTGGTGGCAGGGGTGGGTTCACCCCTCCACTTT.